The T cell receptor (beta chain) under discussion was sequenced for a study of T cell responses to AZD1222 COVID-19 vaccine. Worth noting for this clone: Its target is unknown.

CDR3 size: 14 residues. Germline values: CDR1 MNHEY, CDR2 SMNVEV (reference sequence). The V and J ends lost 8 bases and 6 bases respectively, with 17 bases between them. Study findings and constraints: Unmutated regions of variants are reportedly targeted by nearly half of spike-specific TCRs. Spike as a whole was targeted by vaccine-associated CD4 TCRs, dominant at 160-218 and 743-854. Increased Spike-specific TCR breadth and depth were observed after two AZD1222 doses.

Using immunoSEQ multiplex PCR, the repertoire was profiled, and TCRdb retains in-frame clones only, with some absent. The table lists about 66,000 clones, over 80% of them singletons. The genes are TRBV27 and TRBJ2-4; D not resolved. Here the sequenced sample was peripheral blood, taken 28 days after the second dose of the MenACWY control vaccine. This clonotype originated in an adult who received the MenACWY meningococcal vaccine as a control. The CDR3 DNA reads TGTGCCAGCTCTGTGGGATCCTTCGGAAACATTCAGTACTTC. Amino acid sequence: CASSVGSFGNIQYF.